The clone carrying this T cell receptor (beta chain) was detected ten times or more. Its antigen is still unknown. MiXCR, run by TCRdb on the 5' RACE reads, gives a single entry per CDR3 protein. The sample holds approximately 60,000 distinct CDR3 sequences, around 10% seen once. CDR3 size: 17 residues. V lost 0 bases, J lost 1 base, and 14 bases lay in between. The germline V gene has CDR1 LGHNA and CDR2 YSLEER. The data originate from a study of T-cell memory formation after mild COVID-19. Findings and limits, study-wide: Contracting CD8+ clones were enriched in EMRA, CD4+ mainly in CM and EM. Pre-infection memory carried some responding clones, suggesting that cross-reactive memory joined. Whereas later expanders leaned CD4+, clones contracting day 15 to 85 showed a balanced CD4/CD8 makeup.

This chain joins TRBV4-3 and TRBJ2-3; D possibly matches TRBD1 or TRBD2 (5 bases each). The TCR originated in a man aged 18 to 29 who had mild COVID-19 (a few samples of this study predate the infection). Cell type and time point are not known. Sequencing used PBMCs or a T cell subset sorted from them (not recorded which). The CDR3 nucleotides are TGCGCCAGCAGCCAAGATTGGGACGGCGGAGGCACAGATACGCAGTATTTT. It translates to CASSQDWDGGGTDTQYF.